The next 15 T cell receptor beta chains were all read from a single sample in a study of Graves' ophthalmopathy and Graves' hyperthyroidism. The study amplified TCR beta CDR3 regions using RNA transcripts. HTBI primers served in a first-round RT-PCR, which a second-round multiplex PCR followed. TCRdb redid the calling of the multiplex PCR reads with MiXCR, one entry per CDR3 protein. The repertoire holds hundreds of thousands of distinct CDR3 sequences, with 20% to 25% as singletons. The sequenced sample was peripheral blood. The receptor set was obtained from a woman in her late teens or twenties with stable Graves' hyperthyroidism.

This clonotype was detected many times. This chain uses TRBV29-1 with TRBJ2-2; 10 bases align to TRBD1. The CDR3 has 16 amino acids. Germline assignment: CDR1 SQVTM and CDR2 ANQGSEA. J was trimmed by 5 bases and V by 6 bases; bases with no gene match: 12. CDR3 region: CSVLSRDRGITGELFF. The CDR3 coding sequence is TGCAGCGTCCTGAGCCGGGACAGGGGAATTACCGGGGAGCTGTTTTTT.

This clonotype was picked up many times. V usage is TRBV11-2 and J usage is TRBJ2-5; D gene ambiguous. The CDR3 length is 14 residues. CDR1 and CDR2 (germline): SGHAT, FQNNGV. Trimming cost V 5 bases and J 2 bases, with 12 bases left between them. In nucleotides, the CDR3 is TGTGCCAGCAGCCCCCAGTTTAGTCAAGAGACCCAGTACTTC. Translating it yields CASSPQFSQETQYF.

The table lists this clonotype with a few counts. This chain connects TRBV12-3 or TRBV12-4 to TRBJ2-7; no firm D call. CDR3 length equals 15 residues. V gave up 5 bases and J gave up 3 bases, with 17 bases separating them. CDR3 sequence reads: CASSQTQFGHYEQYF. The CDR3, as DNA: TGTGCCAGCAGTCAGACTCAATTTGGCCACTACGAGCAGTACTTC.

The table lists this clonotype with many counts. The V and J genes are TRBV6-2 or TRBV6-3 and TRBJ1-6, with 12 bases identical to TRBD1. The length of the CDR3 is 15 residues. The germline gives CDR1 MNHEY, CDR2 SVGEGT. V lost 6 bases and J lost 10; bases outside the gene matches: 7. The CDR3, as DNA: TGTGCCAGCAGCCCCGGGACAGGGGGCCAATCACCCCTCCACTTT. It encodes CASSPGTGGQSPLHF.

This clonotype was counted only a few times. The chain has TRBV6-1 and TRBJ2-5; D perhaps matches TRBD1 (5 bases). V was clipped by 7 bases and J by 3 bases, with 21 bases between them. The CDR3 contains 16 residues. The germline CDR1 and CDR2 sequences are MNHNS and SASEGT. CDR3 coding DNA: TGTGCCAGCATAAGGTGGGTCGGAGACAGCAAAGAGACCCAGTACTTC. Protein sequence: CASIRWVGDSKETQYF.

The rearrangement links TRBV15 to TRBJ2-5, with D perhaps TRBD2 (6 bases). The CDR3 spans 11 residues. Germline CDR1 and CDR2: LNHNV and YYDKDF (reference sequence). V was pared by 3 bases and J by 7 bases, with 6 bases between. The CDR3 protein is CATSREGTQYF. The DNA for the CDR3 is TGTGCCACCAGCAGGGAGGGGACCCAGTACTTC.

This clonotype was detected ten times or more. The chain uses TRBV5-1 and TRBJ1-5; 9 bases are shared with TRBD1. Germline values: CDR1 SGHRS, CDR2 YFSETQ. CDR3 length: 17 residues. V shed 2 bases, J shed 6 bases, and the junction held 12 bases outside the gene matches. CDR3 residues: CASSLRLQGARGQPQHF. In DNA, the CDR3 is TGCGCCAGCAGCTTAAGATTACAGGGGGCGCGGGGTCAGCCCCAGCATTTT.

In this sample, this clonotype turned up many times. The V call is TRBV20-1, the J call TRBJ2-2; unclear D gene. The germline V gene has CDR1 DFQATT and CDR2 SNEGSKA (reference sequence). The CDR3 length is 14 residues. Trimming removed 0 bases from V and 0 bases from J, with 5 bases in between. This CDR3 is CSARDSTNTGELFF. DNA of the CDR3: TGCAGTGCTAGAGACAGTACGAACACCGGGGAGCTGTTTTTT.

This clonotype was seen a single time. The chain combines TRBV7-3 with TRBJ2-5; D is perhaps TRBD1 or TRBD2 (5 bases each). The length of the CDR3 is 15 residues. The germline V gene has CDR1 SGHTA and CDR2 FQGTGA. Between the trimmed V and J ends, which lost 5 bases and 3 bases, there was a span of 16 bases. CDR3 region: CASSPVGDGKETQYF. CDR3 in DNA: TGTGCCAGCAGCCCCGTCGGGGACGGGAAAGAGACCCAGTACTTC.

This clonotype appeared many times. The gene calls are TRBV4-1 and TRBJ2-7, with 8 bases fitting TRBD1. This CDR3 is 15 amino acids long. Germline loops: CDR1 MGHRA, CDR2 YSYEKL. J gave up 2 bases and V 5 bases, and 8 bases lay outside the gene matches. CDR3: CASSDIPGQAYEQYF. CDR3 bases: TGCGCCAGCAGCGACATACCGGGACAGGCCTACGAGCAGTACTTC.

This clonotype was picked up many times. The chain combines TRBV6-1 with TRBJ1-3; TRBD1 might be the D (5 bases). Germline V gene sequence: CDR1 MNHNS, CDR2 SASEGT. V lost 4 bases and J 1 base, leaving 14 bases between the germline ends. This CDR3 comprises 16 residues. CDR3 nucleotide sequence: TGTGCCAGCAGTGGAGGCACAGGACTTTCTGGAAACACCATATATTTT. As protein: CASSGGTGLSGNTIYF.

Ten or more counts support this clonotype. The CDR3 DNA reads TGTGCCAGCAACTTAGCGGGAGGGGGCACCGGGGAGCTGTTTTTT. This encodes CASNLAGGGTGELFF. The rearrangement links TRBV12-3 or TRBV12-4 to TRBJ2-2; 11 bases are shared with TRBD2. The trim removed 7 bases at V and 4 bases at J, leaving 5 bases unmatched. The CDR3 contains 15 residues.

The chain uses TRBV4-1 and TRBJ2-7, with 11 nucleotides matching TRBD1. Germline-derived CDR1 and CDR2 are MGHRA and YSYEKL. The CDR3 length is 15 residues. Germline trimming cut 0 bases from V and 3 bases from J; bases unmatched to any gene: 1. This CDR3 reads CASSQEGQGVYEQYF. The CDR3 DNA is TGCGCCAGCAGCCAAGAGGGACAGGGGGTCTACGAGCAGTACTTC.

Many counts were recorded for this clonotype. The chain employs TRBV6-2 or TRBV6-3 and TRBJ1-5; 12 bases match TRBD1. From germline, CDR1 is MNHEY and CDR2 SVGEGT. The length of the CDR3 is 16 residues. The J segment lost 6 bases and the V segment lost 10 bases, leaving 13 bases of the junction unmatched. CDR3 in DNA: TGTGCCACCTCGAGCCCGGGACAGGGGGCATCTCAGCCCCAGCATTTT. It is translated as CATSSPGQGASQPQHF.

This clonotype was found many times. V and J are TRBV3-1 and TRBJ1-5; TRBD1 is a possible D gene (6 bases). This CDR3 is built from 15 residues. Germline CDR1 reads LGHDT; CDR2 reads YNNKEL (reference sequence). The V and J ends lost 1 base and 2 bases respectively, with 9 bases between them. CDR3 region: CASSQGTVRNQPQHF. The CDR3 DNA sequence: TGTGCCAGCAGCCAAGGGACAGTACGCAATCAGCCCCAGCATTTT. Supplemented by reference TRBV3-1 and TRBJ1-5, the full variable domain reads DTAVSQTPKYLVTQMGNDKSIKCEQNLGHDTMYWYKQDSKKFLKIMFSYNNKELIINETVPNRFSPKSPDKAHLNLHINSLELGDSAVYFCASSQGTVRNQPQHFGDGTRLSIL.